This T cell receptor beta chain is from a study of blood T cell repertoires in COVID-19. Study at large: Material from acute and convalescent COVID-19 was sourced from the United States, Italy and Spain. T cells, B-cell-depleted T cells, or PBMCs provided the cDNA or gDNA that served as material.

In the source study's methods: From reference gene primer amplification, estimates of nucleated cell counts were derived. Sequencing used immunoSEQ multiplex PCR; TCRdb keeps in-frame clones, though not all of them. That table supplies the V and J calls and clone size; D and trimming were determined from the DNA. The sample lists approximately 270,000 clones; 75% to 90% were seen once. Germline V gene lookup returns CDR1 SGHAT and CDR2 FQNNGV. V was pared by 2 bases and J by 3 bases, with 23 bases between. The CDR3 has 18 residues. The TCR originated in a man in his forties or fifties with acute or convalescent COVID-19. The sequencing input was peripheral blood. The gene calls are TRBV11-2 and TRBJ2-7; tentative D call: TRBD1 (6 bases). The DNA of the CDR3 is TGTGCCAGCAGCTTACTCGTGAGCAGGGCAGGGGCACACTACGAGCAGTACTTC. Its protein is CASSLLVSRAGAHYEQYF.